The entry below describes one T cell receptor (beta chain). Its specificity is unknown. PCR was performed a second time for roughly 7 to 12 cycles using a sample-barcoded 5' primer and a J-beta primer mix. Sequencing recovered at least 3 million CDR3-containing paired-end reads from each sample. TCRdb fed the 5' RACE reads into MiXCR, producing one record per CDR3 protein. Of about 640,000 distinct CDR3 sequences detected, roughly three fifths appear once; the ten largest clones hold around 37%. This specimen belongs to a study of blood T cells in healthy people across ages. Findings and caveats of the study: Long-lived donors had more naive CD4+ cells and higher diversity than aged donors.

Germline CDR1 and CDR2: LGHNA and YNFKEQ. The J segment lost 1 base and the V segment lost 0 bases, leaving 11 bases of the junction unmatched. CDR3 length: 19 amino acids. What was sequenced was blood. The origin of this receptor is a man in his sixties in good health. The rearrangement uses TRBV4-2 and TRBJ2-4; 8 bases agree with TRBD2. CDR3 bases: TGTGCCAGCAGCCAAGATCCCCCAGTAGCGGGGATGGCCAAAAACATTCAGTACTTC. It is translated as CASSQDPPVAGMAKNIQYF.